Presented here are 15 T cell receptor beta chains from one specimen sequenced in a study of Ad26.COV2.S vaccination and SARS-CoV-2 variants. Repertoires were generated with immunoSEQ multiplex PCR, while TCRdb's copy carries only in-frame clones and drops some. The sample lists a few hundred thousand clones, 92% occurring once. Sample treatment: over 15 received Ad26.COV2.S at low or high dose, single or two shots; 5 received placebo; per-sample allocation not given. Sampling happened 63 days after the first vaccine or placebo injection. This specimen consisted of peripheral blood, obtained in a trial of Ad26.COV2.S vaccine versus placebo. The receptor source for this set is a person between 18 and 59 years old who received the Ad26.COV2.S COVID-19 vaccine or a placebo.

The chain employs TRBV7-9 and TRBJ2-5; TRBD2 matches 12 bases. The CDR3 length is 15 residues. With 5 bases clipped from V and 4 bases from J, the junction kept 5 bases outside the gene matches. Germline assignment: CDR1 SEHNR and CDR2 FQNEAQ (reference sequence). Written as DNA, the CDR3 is TGTGCCAGCAGCGTACTAGCGGGGGGCTCAGAGACCCAGTACTTC. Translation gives CASSVLAGGSETQYF.

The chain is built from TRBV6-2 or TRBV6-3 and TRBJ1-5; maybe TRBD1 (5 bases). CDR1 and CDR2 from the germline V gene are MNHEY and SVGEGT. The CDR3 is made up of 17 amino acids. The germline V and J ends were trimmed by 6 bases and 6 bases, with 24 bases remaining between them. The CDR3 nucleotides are TGTGCCAGCAGCCGGGACCGAAAAGACTTTAGCTTTCAGCCCCAGCATTTT. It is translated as CASSRDRKDFSFQPQHF.

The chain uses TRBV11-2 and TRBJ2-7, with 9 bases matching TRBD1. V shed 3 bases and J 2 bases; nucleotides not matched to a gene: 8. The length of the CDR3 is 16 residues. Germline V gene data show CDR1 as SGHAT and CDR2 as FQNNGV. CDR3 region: CASSLQQGAVPYEQYF. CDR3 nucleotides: TGTGCCAGCAGCTTGCAACAGGGGGCGGTACCCTACGAGCAGTACTTC.

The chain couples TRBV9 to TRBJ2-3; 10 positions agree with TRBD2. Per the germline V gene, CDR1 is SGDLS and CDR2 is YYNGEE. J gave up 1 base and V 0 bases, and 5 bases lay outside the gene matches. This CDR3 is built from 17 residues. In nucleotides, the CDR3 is TGTGCCAGCAGCGTAGCTCCAGCGGGGGGGGGCACAGATACGCAGTATTTT. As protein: CASSVAPAGGGTDTQYF.

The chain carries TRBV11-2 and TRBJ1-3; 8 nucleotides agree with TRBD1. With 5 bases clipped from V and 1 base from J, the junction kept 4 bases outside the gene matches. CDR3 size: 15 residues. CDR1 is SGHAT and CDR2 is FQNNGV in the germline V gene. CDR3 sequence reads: CASSPRTGSGNTIYF. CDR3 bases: TGTGCCAGCAGCCCCAGGACAGGGTCTGGAAACACCATATATTTT. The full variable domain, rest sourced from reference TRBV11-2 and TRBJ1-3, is EAGVAQSPRYKIIEKRQSVAFWCNPISGHATLYWYQQILGQGPKLLIQFQNNGVVDDSQLPKDRFSAERLKGVDSTLKIQPAKLEDSAVYLCASSPRTGSGNTIYFGEGSWLTVV.

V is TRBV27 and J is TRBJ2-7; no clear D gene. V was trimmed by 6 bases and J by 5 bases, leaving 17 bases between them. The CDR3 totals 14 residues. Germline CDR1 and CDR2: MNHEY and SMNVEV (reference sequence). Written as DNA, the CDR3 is TGTGCCAGCAGCCGCCCTGGGAATCTCGACGAGCAGTACTTC. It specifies CASSRPGNLDEQYF.

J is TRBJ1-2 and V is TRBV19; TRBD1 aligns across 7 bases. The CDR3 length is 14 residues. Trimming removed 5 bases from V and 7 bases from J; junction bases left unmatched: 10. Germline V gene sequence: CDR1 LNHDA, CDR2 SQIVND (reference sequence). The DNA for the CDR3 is TGTGCCAGTAGTCCCCCCGTGACAGGGTCTGGCTACACCTTC. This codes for CASSPPVTGSGYTF.

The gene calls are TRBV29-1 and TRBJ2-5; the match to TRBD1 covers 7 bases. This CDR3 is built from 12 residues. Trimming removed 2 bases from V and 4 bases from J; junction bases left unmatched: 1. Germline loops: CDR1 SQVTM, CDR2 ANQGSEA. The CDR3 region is CSVENRGETQYF. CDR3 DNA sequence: TGCAGCGTTGAAAACAGGGGAGAGACCCAGTACTTC.

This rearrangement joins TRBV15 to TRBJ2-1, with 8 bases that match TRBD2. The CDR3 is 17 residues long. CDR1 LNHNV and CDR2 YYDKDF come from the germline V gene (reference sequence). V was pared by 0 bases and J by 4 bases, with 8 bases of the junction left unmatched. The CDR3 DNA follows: TGTGCCACCAGCAGAGATTTAGTAGCGGGGAATTACAATGAGCAGTTCTTC. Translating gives CATSRDLVAGNYNEQFF.

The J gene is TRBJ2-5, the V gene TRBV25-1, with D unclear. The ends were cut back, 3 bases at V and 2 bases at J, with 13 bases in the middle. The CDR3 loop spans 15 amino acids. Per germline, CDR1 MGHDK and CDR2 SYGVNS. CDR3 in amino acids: CASSDNRFLQETQYF. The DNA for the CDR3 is TGTGCCAGCAGTGATAACAGATTCTTACAAGAGACCCAGTACTTC.

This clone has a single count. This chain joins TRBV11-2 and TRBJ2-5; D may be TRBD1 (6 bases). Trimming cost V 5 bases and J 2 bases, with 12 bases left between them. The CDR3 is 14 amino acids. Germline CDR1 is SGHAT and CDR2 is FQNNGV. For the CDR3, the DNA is TGTGCCAGCAGCGCAGGGGCTTCACAAGAGACCCAGTACTTC. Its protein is CASSAGASQETQYF.

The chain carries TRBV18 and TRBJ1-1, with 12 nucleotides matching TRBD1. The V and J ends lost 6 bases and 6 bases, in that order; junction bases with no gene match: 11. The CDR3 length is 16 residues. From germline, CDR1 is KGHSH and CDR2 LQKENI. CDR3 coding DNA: TGTGCCAGCTCTCTCGGGACAGGGGGCTTCGGCGCTGAAGCTTTCTTT. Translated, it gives CASSLGTGGFGAEAFF.

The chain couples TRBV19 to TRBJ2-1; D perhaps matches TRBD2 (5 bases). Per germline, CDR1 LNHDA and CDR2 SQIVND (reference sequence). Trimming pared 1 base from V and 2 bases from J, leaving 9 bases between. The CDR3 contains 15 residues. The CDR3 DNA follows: TGTGCCAGTAGTATAGGAGGGTCGGCCTACAATGAGCAGTTCTTC. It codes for CASSIGGSAYNEQFF.

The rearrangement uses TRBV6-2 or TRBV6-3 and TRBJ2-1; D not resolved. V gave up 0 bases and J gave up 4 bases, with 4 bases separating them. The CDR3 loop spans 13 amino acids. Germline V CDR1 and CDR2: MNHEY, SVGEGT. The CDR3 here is CASSYSFYNEQFF. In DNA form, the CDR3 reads TGTGCCAGCAGTTACTCCTTTTACAATGAGCAGTTCTTC.

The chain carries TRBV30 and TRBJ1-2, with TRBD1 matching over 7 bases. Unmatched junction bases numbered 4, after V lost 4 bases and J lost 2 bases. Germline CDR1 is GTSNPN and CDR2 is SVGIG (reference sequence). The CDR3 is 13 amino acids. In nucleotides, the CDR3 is TGTGCCTGGACGCCGACAGGGAACTATGGCTACACCTTC. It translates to CAWTPTGNYGYTF.